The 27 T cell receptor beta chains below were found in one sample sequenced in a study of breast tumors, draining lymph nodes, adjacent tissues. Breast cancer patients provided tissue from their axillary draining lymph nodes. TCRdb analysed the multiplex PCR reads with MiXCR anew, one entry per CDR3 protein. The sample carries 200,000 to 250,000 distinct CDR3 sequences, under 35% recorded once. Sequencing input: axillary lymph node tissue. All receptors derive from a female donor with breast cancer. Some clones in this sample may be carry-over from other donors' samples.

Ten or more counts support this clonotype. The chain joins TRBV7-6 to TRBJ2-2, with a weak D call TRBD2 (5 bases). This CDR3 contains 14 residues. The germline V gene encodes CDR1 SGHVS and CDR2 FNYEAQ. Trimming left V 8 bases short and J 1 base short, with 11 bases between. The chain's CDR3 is CASEGWENTGELFF. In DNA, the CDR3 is TGTGCCAGCGAGGGTTGGGAGAACACCGGGGAGCTGTTTTTT.

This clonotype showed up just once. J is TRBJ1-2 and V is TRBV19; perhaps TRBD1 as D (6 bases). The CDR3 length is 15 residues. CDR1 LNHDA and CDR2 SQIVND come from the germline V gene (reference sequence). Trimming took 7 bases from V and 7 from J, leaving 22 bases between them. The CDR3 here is CASIAQGTITGGYTF. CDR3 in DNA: TGTGCCAGTATCGCCCAAGGGACAATCACGGGTGGCTACACCTTC.

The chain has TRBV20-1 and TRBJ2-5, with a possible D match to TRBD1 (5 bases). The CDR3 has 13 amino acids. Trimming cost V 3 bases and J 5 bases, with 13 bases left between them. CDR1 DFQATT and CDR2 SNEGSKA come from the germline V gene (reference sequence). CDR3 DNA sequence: TGCAGTGCTAGTATGGGGCTCGGGGAGACCCAGTACTTC. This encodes CSASMGLGETQYF.

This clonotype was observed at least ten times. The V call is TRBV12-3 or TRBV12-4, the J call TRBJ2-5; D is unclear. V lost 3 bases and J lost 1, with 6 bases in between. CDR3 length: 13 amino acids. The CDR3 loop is CASSFHSQETQYF. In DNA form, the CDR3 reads TGTGCCAGCAGTTTCCACAGCCAAGAGACCCAGTACTTC.

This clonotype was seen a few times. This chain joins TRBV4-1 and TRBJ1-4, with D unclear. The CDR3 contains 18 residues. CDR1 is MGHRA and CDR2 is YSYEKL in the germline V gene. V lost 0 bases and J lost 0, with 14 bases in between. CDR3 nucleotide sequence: TGCGCCAGCAGCCAAGACCCGGCCAGAGAGACAACTAATGAAAAACTGTTTTTT. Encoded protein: CASSQDPARETTNEKLFF.

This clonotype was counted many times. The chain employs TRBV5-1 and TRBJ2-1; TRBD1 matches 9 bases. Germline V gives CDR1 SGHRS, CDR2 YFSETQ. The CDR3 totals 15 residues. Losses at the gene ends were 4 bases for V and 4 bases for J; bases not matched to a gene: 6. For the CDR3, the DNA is TGCGCCAGCAGCGAGGGACAGGGTTTTTACAATGAGCAGTTCTTC. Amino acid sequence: CASSEGQGFYNEQFF.

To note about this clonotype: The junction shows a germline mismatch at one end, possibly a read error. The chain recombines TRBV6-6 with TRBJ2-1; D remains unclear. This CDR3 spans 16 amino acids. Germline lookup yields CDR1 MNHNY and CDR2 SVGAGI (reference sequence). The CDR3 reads CASSHSVGSPYNEQFF. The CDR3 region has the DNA TGTGCCAGCAGTCACTCGGTGGGGTCGCCCTACAATGAGCAGTTCTTC.

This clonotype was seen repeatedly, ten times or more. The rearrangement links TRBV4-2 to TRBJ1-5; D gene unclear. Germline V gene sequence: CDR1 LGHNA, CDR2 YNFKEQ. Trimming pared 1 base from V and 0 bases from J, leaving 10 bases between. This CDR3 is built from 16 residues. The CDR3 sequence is CASSQGTGNSNQPQHF. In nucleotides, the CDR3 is TGTGCCAGCAGCCAAGGGACCGGTAATAGCAATCAGCCCCAGCATTTT.

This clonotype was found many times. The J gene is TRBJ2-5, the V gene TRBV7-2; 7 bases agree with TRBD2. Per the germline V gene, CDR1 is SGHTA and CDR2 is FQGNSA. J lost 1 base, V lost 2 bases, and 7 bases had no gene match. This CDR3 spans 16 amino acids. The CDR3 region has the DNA TGTGCCAGCAGCTTATATGCGGGGGAGATCCAAGAGACCCAGTACTTC. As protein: CASSLYAGEIQETQYF.

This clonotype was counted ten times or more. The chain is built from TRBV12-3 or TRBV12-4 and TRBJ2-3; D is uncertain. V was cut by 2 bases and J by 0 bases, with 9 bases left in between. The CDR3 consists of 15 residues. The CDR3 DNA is TGTGCCAGCAGTTTAACGGGCGGTAGCACAGATACGCAGTATTTT. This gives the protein CASSLTGGSTDTQYF.

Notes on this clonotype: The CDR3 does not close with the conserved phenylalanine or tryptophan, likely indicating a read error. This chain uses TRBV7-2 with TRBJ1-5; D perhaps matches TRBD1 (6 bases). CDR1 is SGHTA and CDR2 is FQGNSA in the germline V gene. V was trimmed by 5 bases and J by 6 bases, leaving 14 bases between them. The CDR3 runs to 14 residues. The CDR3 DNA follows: TGTGCCAGCAGCCTGGGGGGAGGGGGTCAGCCCCAGCATGGT. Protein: CASSLGGGGQPQHG.

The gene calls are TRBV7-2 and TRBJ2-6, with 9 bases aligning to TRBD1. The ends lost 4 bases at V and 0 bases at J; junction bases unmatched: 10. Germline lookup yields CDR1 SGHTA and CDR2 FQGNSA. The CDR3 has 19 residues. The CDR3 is CASSWEGQGSPSGANVLTF. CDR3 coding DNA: TGTGCCAGCAGCTGGGAGGGACAGGGCTCCCCCTCTGGGGCCAACGTCCTGACTTTC.

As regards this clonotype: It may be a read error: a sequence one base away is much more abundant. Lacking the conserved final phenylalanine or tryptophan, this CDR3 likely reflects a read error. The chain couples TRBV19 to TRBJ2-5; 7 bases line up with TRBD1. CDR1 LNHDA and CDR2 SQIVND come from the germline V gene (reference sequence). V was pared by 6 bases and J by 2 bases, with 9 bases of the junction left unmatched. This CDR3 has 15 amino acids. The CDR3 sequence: CASSISKGAQETQYL. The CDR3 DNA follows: TGTGCCAGTAGCATATCAAAGGGGGCGCAAGAGACCCAGTACCTC.

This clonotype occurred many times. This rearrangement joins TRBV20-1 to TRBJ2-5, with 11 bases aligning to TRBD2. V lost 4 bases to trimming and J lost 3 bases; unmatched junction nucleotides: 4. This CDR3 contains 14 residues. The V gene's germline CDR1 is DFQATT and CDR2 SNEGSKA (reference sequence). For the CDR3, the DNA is TGCAGTGCTATTAGCGGGGGGGGGAAAGAGACCCAGTACTTC. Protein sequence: CSAISGGGKETQYF.

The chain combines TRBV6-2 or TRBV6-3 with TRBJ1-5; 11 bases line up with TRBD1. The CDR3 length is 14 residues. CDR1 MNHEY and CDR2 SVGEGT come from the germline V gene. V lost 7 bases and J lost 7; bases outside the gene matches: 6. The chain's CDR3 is CASTPDRGQQPQHF. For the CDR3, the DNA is TGTGCCAGCACACCGGACAGGGGGCAACAGCCCCAGCATTTT.

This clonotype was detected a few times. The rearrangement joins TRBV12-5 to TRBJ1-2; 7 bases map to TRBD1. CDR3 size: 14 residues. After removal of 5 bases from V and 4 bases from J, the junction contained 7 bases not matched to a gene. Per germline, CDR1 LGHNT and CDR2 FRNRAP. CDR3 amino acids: CASGPDRPIYGYTF. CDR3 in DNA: TGTGCTAGTGGTCCGGACAGGCCGATCTATGGCTACACCTTC.

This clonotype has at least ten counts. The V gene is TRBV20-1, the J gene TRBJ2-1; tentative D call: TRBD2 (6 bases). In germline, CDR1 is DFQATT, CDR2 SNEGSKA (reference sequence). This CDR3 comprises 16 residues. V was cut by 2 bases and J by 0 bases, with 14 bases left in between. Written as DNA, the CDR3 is TGCAGTGCTAGACCCTCCGGGACTCTCTCCTACAATGAGCAGTTCTTC. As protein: CSARPSGTLSYNEQFF.

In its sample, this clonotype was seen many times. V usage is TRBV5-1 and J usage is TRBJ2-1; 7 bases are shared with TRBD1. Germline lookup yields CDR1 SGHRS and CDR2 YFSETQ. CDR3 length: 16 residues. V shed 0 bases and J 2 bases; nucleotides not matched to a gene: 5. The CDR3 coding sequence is TGCGCCAGCAGCTTGGCAGGGGGAGTGGCCTACAATGAGCAGTTCTTC. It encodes CASSLAGGVAYNEQFF. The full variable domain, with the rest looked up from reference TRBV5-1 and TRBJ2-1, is KAGVTQTPRYLIKTRGQQVTLSCSPISGHRSVSWYQQTPGQGLQFLFEYFSETQRNKGNFPGRFSGRQFSNSRSEMNVSTLELGDSALYLCASSLAGGVAYNEQFFGPGTRLTVL.

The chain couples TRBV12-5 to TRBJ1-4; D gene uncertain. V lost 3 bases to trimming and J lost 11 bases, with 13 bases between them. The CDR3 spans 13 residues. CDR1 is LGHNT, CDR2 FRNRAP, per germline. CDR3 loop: CASGLALFEKLFF. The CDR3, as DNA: TGTGCTAGTGGTTTAGCGTTGTTCGAGAAACTGTTTTTT.

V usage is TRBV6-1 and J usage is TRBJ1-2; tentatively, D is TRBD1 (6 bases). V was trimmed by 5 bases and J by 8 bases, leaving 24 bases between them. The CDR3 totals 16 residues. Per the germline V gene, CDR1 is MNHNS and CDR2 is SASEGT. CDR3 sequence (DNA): TGTGCCAGCAGTCCGAGCCCAGGACAGCTCTGGGGGGGCTACACCTTC. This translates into CASSPSPGQLWGGYTF.

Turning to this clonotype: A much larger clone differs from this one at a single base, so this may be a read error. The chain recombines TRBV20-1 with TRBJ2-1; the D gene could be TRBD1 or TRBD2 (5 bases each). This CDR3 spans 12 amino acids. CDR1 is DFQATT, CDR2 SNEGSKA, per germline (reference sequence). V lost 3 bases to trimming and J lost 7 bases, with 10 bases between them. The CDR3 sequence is CSASAGRNEQFF. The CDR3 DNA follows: TGCAGTGCTAGTGCAGGGAGAAATGAGCAGTTCTTC.

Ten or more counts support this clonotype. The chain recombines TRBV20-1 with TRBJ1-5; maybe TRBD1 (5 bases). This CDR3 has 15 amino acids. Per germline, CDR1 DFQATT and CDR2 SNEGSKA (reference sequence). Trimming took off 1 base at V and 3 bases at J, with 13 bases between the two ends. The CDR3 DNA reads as TGCAGTGCTAGAGCGCCAGGGAGCCCCAATCAGCCCCAGCATTTT. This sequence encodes CSARAPGSPNQPQHF.

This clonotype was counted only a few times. The CDR3 is CASSERGQGQWSNQPQHF. The CDR3, as DNA: TGTGCCAGCAGTGAAAGGGGACAGGGGCAGTGGAGCAATCAGCCCCAGCATTTT. This chain uses TRBV6-1 with TRBJ1-5, with 10 nucleotides matching TRBD1. Germline values: CDR1 MNHNS, CDR2 SASEGT. The CDR3 runs to 18 residues. The V segment lost 2 bases and the J segment 1 base; nucleotides outside the gene matches: 8.

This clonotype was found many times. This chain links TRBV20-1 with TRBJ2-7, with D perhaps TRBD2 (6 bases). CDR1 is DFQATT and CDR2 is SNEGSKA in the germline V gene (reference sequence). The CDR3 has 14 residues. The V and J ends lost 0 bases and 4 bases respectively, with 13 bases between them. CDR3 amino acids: CSARDSRLAYEQYF. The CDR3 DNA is TGCAGTGCTAGAGATTCAAGGCTAGCGTACGAGCAGTACTTC.

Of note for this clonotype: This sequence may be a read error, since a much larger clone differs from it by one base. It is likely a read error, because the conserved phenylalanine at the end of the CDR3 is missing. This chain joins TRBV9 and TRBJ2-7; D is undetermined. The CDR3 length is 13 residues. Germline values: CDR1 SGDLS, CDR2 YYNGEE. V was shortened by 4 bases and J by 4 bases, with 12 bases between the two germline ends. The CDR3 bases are TGTGCCAGCAGCCCAGGTGCAGTTTACGAGCAGTACTCC. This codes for CASSPGAVYEQYS.

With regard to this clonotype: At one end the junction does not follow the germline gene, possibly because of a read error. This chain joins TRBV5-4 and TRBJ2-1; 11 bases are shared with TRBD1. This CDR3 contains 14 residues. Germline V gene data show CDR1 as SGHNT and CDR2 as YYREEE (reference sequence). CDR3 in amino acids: CASRADRGRNAQFF. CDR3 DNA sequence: TGTGCCAGCCGCGCGGACAGGGGGCGCAATGCGCAGTTCTTC.

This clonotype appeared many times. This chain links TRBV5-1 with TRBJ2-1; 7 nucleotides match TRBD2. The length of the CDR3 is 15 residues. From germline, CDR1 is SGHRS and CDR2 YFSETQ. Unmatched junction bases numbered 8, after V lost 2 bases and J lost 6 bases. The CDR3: CASSFVSGIGNEQFF. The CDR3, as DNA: TGCGCCAGCAGCTTTGTCAGCGGGATTGGCAATGAGCAGTTCTTC. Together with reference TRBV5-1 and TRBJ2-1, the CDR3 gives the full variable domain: KAGVTQTPRYLIKTRGQQVTLSCSPISGHRSVSWYQQTPGQGLQFLFEYFSETQRNKGNFPGRFSGRQFSNSRSEMNVSTLELGDSALYLCASSFVSGIGNEQFFGPGTRLTVL.